The rows below give T cell receptor beta chains drawn from one sample of a study of T cell changes during pregnancy in multiple sclerosis. Assay used: immunoSEQ multiplex PCR; TCRdb lists only in-frame clones, some missing. The top ten clones hold less than 0.9% of a sample with about 40,000 clones, 92% of them seen once. The sample was CD4+ T cells from peripheral blood mononuclear cells, taken in the third trimester of pregnancy. The receptors were sampled from a female donor with multiple sclerosis, enrolled in a pregnancy study. Both conserved end residues are part of each CDR3. A D gene is named only where the DNA matches it firmly. The size entry is marked missing in some rows and otherwise reads once, few, many or a size class.

CDR3 DNA,CDR3 protein,J gene,clone size,V gene,D gene
TGTGCCAGCAGTTGGACTAGCGGGAGGAAAGAGACCCAGTACTTC,CASSWTSGRKETQYF,TRBJ2-5,.,TRBV7-9,TRBD2
TGTGCCAGCACCCAAACAGGGTTTGGTACGTCCGAGCAGTACTTC,CASTQTGFGTSEQYF,TRBJ2-7,.,TRBV6-5,.
TGTGCCAGTAGTATGGGTATGGCGTTCAGCAGCGGTGAAGCTTTCTTT,CASSMGMAFSSGEAFF,TRBJ1-1,.,TRBV19,.
TGTGCCAGCAGTTTCACCTCTCTAAGAGGCGGCTACACCTTC,CASSFTSLRGGYTF,TRBJ1-2,once,TRBV27,.
TGCGCCAGCAGCCAAGATTTTCAGGAAGGAAACACCATATATTTT,CASSQDFQEGNTIYF,TRBJ1-3,.,TRBV4-3,.
TGTGCCTGGAGTGACAGGGGCAATCAGCCCCAGCATTTT,CAWSDRGNQPQHF,TRBJ1-5,.,TRBV30,.
TGTGCCAGCAGTGTTTCGAGGGGGCTTGACTATGGCTACACCTTC,CASSVSRGLDYGYTF,TRBJ1-2,.,TRBV2,TRBD1
TGTGCCAGCAGCTTGAACTCAGGGGGATACAATGAGCAGTTCTTC,CASSLNSGGYNEQFF,TRBJ2-1,.,TRBV11-2,TRBD1
TGTGCCAGCAGCGTAGCCAGCTCTGGAAACACCATATATTTT,CASSVASSGNTIYF,TRBJ1-3,.,TRBV9,.
TGTGCCAGCAGCAAGGGACTAGCGGGATGGAGGAATGAGCAGTTCTTC,CASSKGLAGWRNEQFF,TRBJ2-1,.,TRBV5-8,TRBD2
TGTGCCAGCAGCCTAAAACAGGGGAGCTCCTACAATGAGCAGTTCTTC,CASSLKQGSSYNEQFF,TRBJ2-1,.,TRBV5-4,TRBD1
TGTGCCAGCAGTCCTCTAGCGGGAGTGGGAAATGAGCAGTTCTTC,CASSPLAGVGNEQFF,TRBJ2-1,once,TRBV28,TRBD2
TGTGCCAGCAGCTTAACTAGCGGGCGCACAGATACGCAGTATTTT,CASSLTSGRTDTQYF,TRBJ2-3,.,TRBV7-9,TRBD2
TGTGCCAGCAGCTTTCAGGGGCTTGGGAACTTC,CASSFQGLGNF,TRBJ2-7,.,TRBV5-6,.
TGCGCCAGCAGCCCTGGCGGGGGGTTCGGAGATACGCAGTATTTT,CASSPGGGFGDTQYF,TRBJ2-3,.,TRBV5-1,TRBD2
TGTGCCAGCAGTTTATTTTCCCAGGGACTATCCTATGGCTACACCTTC,CASSLFSQGLSYGYTF,TRBJ1-2,.,TRBV28,.
TGTGCCAGCAGTCGCCGGACAGGGCCGCCGGGGTCGCCCCAGCATTTT,CASSRRTGPPGSPQHF,TRBJ1-5,few,TRBV28,TRBD1
TGTGCCAGCAGCCAAGATACGGGACAGGGAGATGAGCAGTTCTTC,CASSQDTGQGDEQFF,TRBJ2-1,once,TRBV4-2,TRBD1
TGTGCCAGCAAATTCGGAGCGGGAACGGGAACTGAAGCTTTCTTT,CASKFGAGTGTEAFF,TRBJ1-1,.,TRBV6-1,.
TGTGCCAGCAGCTTGCCGGGACAGGGGACAGATACGCAGTATTTT,CASSLPGQGTDTQYF,TRBJ2-3,.,TRBV5-4,TRBD1
TGTGCCAGCAACCCAGGGAAGGCTGAAGCTTTCTTT,CASNPGKAEAFF,TRBJ1-1,.,TRBV2,.
TGTGCCAGTAGTATTCCGGTAGGAGGCGAGCAGTACTTC,CASSIPVGGEQYF,TRBJ2-7,.,TRBV19,.
TGTGCCAGTAGTACGCGACTAGCGGGTCCCTACGAGCAGTACTTC,CASSTRLAGPYEQYF,TRBJ2-7,.,TRBV19,TRBD2
TGCAGCGTTGAAAAGGGGGCTGGGGAGACCCAGTACTTC,CSVEKGAGETQYF,TRBJ2-5,.,TRBV29-1,TRBD1
TGTGCCAGCAGTGAAAGGGTAGGGAGCTACGAGCAGTACTTC,CASSERVGSYEQYF,TRBJ2-7,once,TRBV25-1,.
TGTGCCAGCAGCCTGGGACTAGCCAAGGGGCAGTTCTTC,CASSLGLAKGQFF,TRBJ2-1,.,TRBV7-9,TRBD2
TGTGCCAGCAGAAACAGGGCTACTAATGAAAAACTGTTTTTT,CASRNRATNEKLFF,TRBJ1-4,.,TRBV6-1,.
TGCGCCAGCAGCGGTGACAGGGGAAACACTGAAGCTTTCTTT,CASSGDRGNTEAFF,TRBJ1-1,.,TRBV5-1,TRBD1
TGTGCCAGCAGCTTGGCCGGCGGAATAGTGTACGAGCAGTACTTC,CASSLAGGIVYEQYF,TRBJ2-7,.,TRBV5-6,.
TGTGCCAGTAGTATGAAGGGGGGGGACACTGAAGCTTTCTTT,CASSMKGGDTEAFF,TRBJ1-1,.,TRBV19,.